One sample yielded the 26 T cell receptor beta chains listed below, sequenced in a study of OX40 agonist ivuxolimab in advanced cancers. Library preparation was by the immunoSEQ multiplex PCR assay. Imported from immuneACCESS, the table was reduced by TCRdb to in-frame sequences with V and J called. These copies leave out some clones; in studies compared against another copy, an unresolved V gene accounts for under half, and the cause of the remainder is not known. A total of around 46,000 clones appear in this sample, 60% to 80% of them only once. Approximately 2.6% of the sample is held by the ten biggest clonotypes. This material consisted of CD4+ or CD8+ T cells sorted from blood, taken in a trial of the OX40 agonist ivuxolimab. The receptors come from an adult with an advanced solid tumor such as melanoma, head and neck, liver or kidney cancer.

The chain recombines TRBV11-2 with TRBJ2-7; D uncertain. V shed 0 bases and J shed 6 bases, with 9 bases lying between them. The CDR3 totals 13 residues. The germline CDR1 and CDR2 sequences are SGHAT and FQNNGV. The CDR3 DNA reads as TGTGCCAGCAGCTTAGAGTCGGGCAGCGAGCAGTACTTC. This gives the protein CASSLESGSEQYF. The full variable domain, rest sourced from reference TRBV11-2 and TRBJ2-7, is EAGVAQSPRYKIIEKRQSVAFWCNPISGHATLYWYQQILGQGPKLLIQFQNNGVVDDSQLPKDRFSAERLKGVDSTLKIQPAKLEDSAVYLCASSLESGSEQYFGPGTRLTVT.

The CDR3 spells CASSPAGGLAGSRGEQYF. CDR3 nucleotide sequence: TGTGCCAGCAGCCCCGCAGGGGGACTAGCGGGATCCCGAGGTGAGCAGTACTTC. The chain joins TRBV11-2 to TRBJ2-7; TRBD2 agrees at 13 bases. The CDR3 loop spans 18 amino acids. Germline V gene data show CDR1 as SGHAT and CDR2 as FQNNGV. V lost 5 bases, J lost 7 bases, and 17 bases stayed unmatched.

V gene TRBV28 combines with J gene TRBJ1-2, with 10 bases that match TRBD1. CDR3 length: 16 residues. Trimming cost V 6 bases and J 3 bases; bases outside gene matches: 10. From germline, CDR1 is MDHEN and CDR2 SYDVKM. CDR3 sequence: CASRGQGFSWDYGYTF. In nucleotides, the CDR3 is TGTGCCAGCAGGGGACAGGGGTTCTCCTGGGACTATGGCTACACCTTC.

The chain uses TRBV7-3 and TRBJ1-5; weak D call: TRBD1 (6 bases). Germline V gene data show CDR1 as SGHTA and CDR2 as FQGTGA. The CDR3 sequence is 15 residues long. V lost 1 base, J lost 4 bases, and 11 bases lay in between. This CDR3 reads CASSLMTGSNQPQHF. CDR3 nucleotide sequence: TGTGCCAGCAGCTTAATGACAGGTTCAAATCAGCCCCAGCATTTT.

CDR3 in DNA: TGTGCCAGCTCACCTGGACAGCCTAACTATGGCTACACCTTC. Translation: CASSPGQPNYGYTF. This sequence joins TRBV18 and TRBJ1-2, with D possibly TRBD1 on 6 matching bases. This CDR3 has 14 residues. The germline V and J ends were trimmed by 3 bases and 0 bases, with 8 bases remaining between them. Per the germline V gene, CDR1 is KGHSH and CDR2 is LQKENI.

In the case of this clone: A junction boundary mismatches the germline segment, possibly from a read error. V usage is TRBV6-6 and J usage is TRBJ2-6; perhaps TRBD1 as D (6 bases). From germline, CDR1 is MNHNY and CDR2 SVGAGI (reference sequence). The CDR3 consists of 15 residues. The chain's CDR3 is CASTATGFGANVLTF. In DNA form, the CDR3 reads TGTGCCAGCACCGCCACAGGGTTCGGGGCCAACGTCCTAACTTTC.

DNA for the CDR3: TGTGCCAGTAGTCGAGCAGGTGGAGTGGAAGGCTACACCTTC. The encoded protein is CASSRAGGVEGYTF. This chain connects TRBV19 to TRBJ1-2; D not certain. Deletions cut 5 bases from V and 8 bases from J, with 18 bases between. CDR1 is LNHDA, CDR2 SQIVND, per germline (reference sequence). The CDR3 length is 14 residues.

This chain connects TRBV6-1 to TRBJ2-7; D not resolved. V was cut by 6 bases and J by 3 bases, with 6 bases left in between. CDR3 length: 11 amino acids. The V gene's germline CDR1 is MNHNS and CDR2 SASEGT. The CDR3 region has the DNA TGTGCCAGCAGCACCGGCTACGAGCAGTACTTC. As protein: CASSTGYEQYF.

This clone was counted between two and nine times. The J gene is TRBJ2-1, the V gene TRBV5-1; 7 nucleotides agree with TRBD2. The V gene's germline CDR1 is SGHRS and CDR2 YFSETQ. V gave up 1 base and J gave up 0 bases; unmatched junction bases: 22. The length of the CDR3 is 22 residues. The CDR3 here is CASSLFGPRASGTKISYNEQFF. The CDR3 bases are TGCGCCAGCAGCTTGTTTGGACCCCGGGCTAGCGGAACGAAAATCTCCTACAATGAGCAGTTCTTC. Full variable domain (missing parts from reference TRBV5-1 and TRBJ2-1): KAGVTQTPRYLIKTRGQQVTLSCSPISGHRSVSWYQQTPGQGLQFLFEYFSETQRNKGNFPGRFSGRQFSNSRSEMNVSTLELGDSALYLCASSLFGPRASGTKISYNEQFFGPGTRLTVL.

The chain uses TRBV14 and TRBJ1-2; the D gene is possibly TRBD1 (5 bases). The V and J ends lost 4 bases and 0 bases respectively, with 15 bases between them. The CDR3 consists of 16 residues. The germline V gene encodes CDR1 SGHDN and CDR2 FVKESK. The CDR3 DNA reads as TGTGCCAGCAGCCGGATCGCAGGGAAGACTAACTATGGCTACACCTTC. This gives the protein CASSRIAGKTNYGYTF.

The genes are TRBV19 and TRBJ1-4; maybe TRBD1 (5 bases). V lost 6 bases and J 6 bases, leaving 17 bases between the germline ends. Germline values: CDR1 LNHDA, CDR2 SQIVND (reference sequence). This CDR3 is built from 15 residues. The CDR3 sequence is CASSTFRELDEKLFF. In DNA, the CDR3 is TGTGCCAGTAGCACCTTCAGGGAGTTAGATGAAAAACTGTTTTTT.

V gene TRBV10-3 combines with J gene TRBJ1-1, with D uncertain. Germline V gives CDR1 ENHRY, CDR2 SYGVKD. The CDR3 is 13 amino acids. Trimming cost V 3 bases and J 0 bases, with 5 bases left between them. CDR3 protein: CAISDRVNTEAFF. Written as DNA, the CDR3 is TGTGCCATCAGTGACCGGGTGAACACTGAAGCTTTCTTT.

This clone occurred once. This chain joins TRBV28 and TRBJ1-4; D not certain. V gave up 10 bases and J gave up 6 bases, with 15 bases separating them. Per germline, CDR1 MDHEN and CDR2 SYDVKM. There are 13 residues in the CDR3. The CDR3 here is CAILDSNDEKLFF. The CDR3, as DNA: TGTGCCATCCTGGATTCCAACGATGAAAAACTGTTTTTT.

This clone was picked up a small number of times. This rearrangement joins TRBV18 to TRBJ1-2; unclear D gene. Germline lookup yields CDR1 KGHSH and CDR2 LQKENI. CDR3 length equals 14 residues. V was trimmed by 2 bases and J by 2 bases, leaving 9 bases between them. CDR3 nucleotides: TGTGCCAGCTCACCAAGAGAGGGCAACTATGGCTACACCTTC. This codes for CASSPREGNYGYTF.

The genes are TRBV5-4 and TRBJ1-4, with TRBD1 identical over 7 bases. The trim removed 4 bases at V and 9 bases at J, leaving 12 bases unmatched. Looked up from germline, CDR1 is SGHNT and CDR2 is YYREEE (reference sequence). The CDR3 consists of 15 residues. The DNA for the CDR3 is TGTGCCAGCAGCGAATCAGGGGGAGCCTATAAAAAACTGTTTTTT. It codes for CASSESGGAYKKLFF. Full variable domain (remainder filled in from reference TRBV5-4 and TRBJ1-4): ETGVTQSPTHLIKTRGQQVTLRCSSQSGHNTVSWYQQALGQGPQFIFQYYREEENGRGNFPPRFSGLQFPNYSSELNVNALELDDSALYLCASSESGGAYKKLFFGSGTQLSVL.

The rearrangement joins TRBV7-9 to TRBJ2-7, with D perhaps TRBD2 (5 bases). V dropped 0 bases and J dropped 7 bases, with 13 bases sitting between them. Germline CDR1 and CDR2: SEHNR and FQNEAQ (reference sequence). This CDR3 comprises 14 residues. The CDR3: CASSLATQSGEQYF. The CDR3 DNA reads TGTGCCAGCAGCTTAGCGACTCAGTCGGGAGAGCAGTACTTC.

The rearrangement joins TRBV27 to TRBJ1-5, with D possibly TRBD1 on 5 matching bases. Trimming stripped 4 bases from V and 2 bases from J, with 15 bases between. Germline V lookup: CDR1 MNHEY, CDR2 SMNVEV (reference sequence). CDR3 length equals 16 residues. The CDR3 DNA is TGTGCCAGCAGTTCCTACCGGGGGTCGGGCAATCAGCCCCAGCATTTT. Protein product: CASSSYRGSGNQPQHF.

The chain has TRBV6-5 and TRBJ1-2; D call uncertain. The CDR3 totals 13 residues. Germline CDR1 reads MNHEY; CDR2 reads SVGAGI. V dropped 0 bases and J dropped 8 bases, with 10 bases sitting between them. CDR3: CASSYSNLGGYTF. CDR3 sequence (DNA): TGTGCCAGCAGTTACTCTAATCTTGGCGGCTACACCTTC.

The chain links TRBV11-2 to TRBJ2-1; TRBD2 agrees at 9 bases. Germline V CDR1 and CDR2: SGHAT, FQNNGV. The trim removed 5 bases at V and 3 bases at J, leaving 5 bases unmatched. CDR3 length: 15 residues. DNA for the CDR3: TGTGCCAGCAGCATCGGGACTAGCTTCTACAATGAGCAGTTCTTC. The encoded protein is CASSIGTSFYNEQFF. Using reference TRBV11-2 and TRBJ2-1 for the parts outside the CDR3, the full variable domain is EAGVAQSPRYKIIEKRQSVAFWCNPISGHATLYWYQQILGQGPKLLIQFQNNGVVDDSQLPKDRFSAERLKGVDSTLKIQPAKLEDSAVYLCASSIGTSFYNEQFFGPGTRLTVL.

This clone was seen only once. The CDR3 nucleotides read TGTGCCAGCAGTTACGGGCAGAGTAACTATGGCTACACCTTC. Amino acids: CASSYGQSNYGYTF. The chain uses TRBV6-5 and TRBJ1-2; D gene ambiguous. Trimming pared 2 bases from V and 1 base from J, leaving 8 bases between. From germline, CDR1 is MNHEY and CDR2 SVGAGI. The CDR3 contains 14 residues.

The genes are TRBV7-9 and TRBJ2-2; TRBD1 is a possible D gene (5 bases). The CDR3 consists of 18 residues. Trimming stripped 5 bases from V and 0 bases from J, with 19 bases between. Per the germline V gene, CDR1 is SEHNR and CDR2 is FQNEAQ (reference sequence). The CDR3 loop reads CASSRGRVRLPNTGELFF. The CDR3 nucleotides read TGTGCCAGCAGCCGAGGCAGGGTCCGTTTACCGAACACCGGGGAGCTGTTTTTT.

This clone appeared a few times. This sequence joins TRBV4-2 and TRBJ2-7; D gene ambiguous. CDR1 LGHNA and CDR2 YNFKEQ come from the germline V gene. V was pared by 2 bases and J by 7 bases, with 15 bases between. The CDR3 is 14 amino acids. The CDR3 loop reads CASSQSAFRWEQYF. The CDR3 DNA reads TGTGCCAGCAGCCAATCCGCTTTTAGGTGGGAGCAGTACTTC.

The CDR3 nucleotides are TGTGCCAGCAGCCTGCGACTAGCGGGACAAGAGACCCAGTACTTC. It is translated as CASSLRLAGQETQYF. The V call is TRBV5-6, the J call TRBJ2-5; TRBD2 aligns across 11 bases. Trimming took 4 bases from V and 2 from J; bases not matched to a gene: 4. Germline assignment: CDR1 SGHDT and CDR2 YYEEEE. CDR3 length: 15 amino acids.

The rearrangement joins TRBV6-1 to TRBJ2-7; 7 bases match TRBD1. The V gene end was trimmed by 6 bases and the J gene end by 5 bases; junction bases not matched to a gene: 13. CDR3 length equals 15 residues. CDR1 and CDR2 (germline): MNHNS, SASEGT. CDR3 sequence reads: CASSDSGTDRHEQYF. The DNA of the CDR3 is TGTGCCAGCAGCGACTCCGGGACAGACAGACACGAGCAGTACTTC.

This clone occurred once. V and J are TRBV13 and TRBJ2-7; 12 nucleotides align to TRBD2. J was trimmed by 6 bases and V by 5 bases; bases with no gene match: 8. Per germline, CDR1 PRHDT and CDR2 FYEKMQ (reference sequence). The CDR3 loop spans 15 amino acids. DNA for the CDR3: TGTGCCAGCAGCCCGCAACTAGCGGGAGGTTTCGAGCAGTACTTC. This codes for CASSPQLAGGFEQYF.

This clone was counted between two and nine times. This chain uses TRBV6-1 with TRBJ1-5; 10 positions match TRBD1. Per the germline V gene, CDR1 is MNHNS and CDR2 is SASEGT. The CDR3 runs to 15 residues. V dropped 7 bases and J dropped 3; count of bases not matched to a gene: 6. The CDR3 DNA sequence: TGTGCCAGCAACCCGGGACAGGGGCTCAATCAGCCCCAGCATTTT. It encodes CASNPGQGLNQPQHF.